The clone carrying this T cell receptor (beta chain) turned up a few times. Its antigen is unknown. This specimen comes from a study of response to subunit inactivated influenza vaccine. Study results and caveats: Each seasonal influenza vaccination, the authors suggested, recruits few new T cells.

MiXCR, run by TCRdb on the RT-PCR reads, gives a single entry per CDR3 protein. The repertoire holds more than 450,000 distinct CDR3 sequences, with less than 8% as singletons. The CDR3 sequence is 11 residues long. The V and J ends lost 10 bases and 6 bases respectively, with 10 bases between them. Germline values: CDR1 LGHDT, CDR2 YNNKEL (reference sequence). The sequence was obtained from a man in his fifties or sixties who received an inactivated influenza vaccine. This material consisted of PBMCs from blood, taken less than 25 months after vaccination. The chain is built from TRBV3-1 and TRBJ2-1; D is perhaps TRBD2 (5 bases). CDR3 bases: TGTGCCACGGAAGCGGTCAATGAGCAGTTCTTC. As protein: CATEAVNEQFF.